The 29 T cell receptor beta chains below all came from one sample that was sequenced in a study of OX40 agonist ivuxolimab in advanced cancers. Only in-frame clones appear in the TCRdb table, and some are missing; sequencing was by immunoSEQ multiplex PCR. The sample holds about 12,000 clones, 80% seen once. The source material was CD4+ or CD8+ T cells sorted from blood, sampled in a trial of the OX40 agonist ivuxolimab. These receptors all come from an adult with an advanced solid tumor such as melanoma, head and neck, liver or kidney cancer.

A few counts support this clone. V gene TRBV29-1 combines with J gene TRBJ2-2; D unclear. Deletions cut 1 base from V and 6 bases from J, with 9 bases between. The CDR3 runs 13 residues. CDR1 is SQVTM, CDR2 ANQGSEA, per germline. The CDR3 DNA reads TGCAGCGTTGAAGTTGGTTTAGCCGGGGAGCTGTTTTTT. It yields the protein CSVEVGLAGELFF.

This chain uses TRBV2 with TRBJ1-5; 7 positions match TRBD1. CDR3 length equals 16 residues. V lost 6 bases, J lost 0 bases, and 8 bases stayed unmatched. Germline CDR1 SNHLY, CDR2 FYNNEI. CDR3 protein: CASRASGTASNQPQHF. The CDR3 bases are TGTGCCAGCAGAGCTTCCGGGACAGCTAGCAATCAGCCCCAGCATTTT. The entire variable domain, with the rest obtained from reference TRBV2 and TRBJ1-5, is as follows: EPEVTQTPSHQVTQMGQEVILRCVPISNHLYFYWYRQILGQKVEFLVSFYNNEISEKSEIFDDQFSVERPDGSNFTLKIRSTKLEDSAMYFCASRASGTASNQPQHFGDGTRLSIL.

The DNA of the CDR3 is TGCGCCAGCAGCTCAGCCGGACGGGCAGCCTACGAGCAGTACTTC. Its protein product is CASSSAGRAAYEQYF. The chain employs TRBV5-1 and TRBJ2-5; no definite D call. The tail of the sequence fits TRBJ2-7 better, so the J call may be wrong. The CDR3 spans 15 residues. Germline assignment: CDR1 SGHRS and CDR2 YFSETQ.

The J gene is TRBJ2-3, the V gene TRBV6-4; perhaps TRBD1 as D (5 bases). Trimming removed 2 bases at V and 4 bases at J, with 13 bases between. This CDR3 region has 15 residues. CDR1 is MRHNA and CDR2 is SNTAGT in the germline V gene. CDR3 nucleotides: TGTGCCAGCAGTGACGGGGAAGGGGATGCAGATACGCAGTATTTT. This translates into CASSDGEGDADTQYF.

This chain links TRBV10-3 with TRBJ2-3, with a weak D call TRBD1 (5 bases). With 8 bases removed from V and 1 base from J, the gap between germline ends came to 10 bases. In germline, CDR1 is ENHRY, CDR2 SYGVKD. The CDR3 sequence is 13 residues long. The CDR3 coding sequence is TGTGCCATCGCGTGGGGCCGCACAGATACGCAGTATTTT. Protein product: CAIAWGRTDTQYF.

This clone was counted once. This rearrangement joins TRBV10-3 to TRBJ2-1; TRBD2 aligns across 7 bases. CDR1 ENHRY and CDR2 SYGVKD come from the germline V gene. This CDR3 contains 11 residues. J lost 12 bases, V lost 8 bases, and 7 bases had no gene match. In DNA form, the CDR3 reads TGTGCCATCGGGGGGGAGCTAAGGCAGTTCTTC. Translation gives CAIGGELRQFF.

This clone is a singleton in its sample. The rearrangement uses TRBV11-2 and TRBJ2-7, with D possibly TRBD2 on 7 matching bases. Trimming took 5 bases from V and 5 from J, leaving 25 bases between them. This CDR3 is built from 17 residues. The germline gives CDR1 SGHAT, CDR2 FQNNGV. The CDR3 is CASSGQGRGAGYHEQYF. DNA for the CDR3: TGTGCCAGCAGCGGCCAGGGGAGGGGAGCGGGCTACCACGAGCAGTACTTC.

The chain joins TRBV30 to TRBJ2-7; 8 bases line up with TRBD2. Germline assignment: CDR1 GTSNPN and CDR2 SVGIG (reference sequence). V was clipped by 1 base and J by 3 bases; unmatched bases: 5. This CDR3 region has 14 residues. The CDR3: CAWSERLALYEQYF. The CDR3 DNA reads as TGTGCCTGGAGTGAAAGACTAGCGCTCTACGAGCAGTACTTC.

In this sample, this clone turned up a few times. V usage is TRBV19 and J usage is TRBJ2-7; D ambiguous. The CDR3 is 16 residues long. Per germline, CDR1 LNHDA and CDR2 SQIVND (reference sequence). The V gene lost 0 bases and the J gene lost 1 base, with 13 bases spanning the gap. CDR3 loop: CASSIDEGTGSYEQYF. CDR3 nucleotides: TGTGCCAGTAGTATAGATGAAGGTACTGGTTCCTACGAGCAGTACTTC.

The genes are TRBV27 and TRBJ2-7, with 8 bases aligning to TRBD1. V lost 2 bases to trimming and J lost 3 bases; unmatched junction nucleotides: 0. The CDR3 length is 13 residues. CDR1 and CDR2 from the germline V gene are MNHEY and SMNVEV (reference sequence). CDR3 amino acids: CASSLTGGYEQYF. Written as DNA, the CDR3 is TGTGCCAGCAGTTTAACAGGGGGCTACGAGCAGTACTTC.

This clone is a singleton in its sample. The rearrangement joins TRBV7-9 to TRBJ2-1; 8 nucleotides align to TRBD2. The germline V gene has CDR1 SEHNR and CDR2 FQNEAQ (reference sequence). V lost 3 bases and J lost 2; bases outside the gene matches: 3. The CDR3 has 15 residues. Here the CDR3 DNA reads TGTGCCAGCAGCTTCGGGACTAGAGCCTACAATGAGCAGTTCTTC. This encodes CASSFGTRAYNEQFF.

The chain recombines TRBV7-6 with TRBJ2-3; D ambiguous. The CDR3 is made up of 14 amino acids. Trimming stripped 1 base from V and 6 bases from J, with 11 bases between. CDR1 SGHVS and CDR2 FNYEAQ come from the germline V gene. The CDR3 bases are TGTGCCAGCAGCTTAGGGGCTAGTCTGGATACGCAGTATTTT. It yields the protein CASSLGASLDTQYF.

This clone was detected only once. This rearrangement joins TRBV9 to TRBJ2-1; the D gene is possibly TRBD2 (5 bases). Trimming cost V 0 bases and J 4 bases, with 8 bases left between them. The germline V gene has CDR1 SGDLS and CDR2 YYNGEE. This CDR3 contains 14 residues. This chain's CDR3 is CASSVVEEYNEQFF. Written as DNA, the CDR3 is TGTGCCAGCAGCGTAGTGGAGGAGTACAATGAGCAGTTCTTC. Drawing the rest from reference TRBV9 and TRBJ2-1, the complete variable domain is DSGVTQTPKHLITATGQRVTLRCSPRSGDLSVYWYQQSLDQGLQFLIQYYNGEERAKGNILERFSAQQFPDLHSELNLSSLELGDSALYFCASSVVEEYNEQFFGPGTRLTVL.

The genes are TRBV7-2 and TRBJ1-3; the D is unclear. The CDR3 contains 15 residues. Deletions cut 0 bases from V and 3 bases from J, with 9 bases between. In germline, CDR1 is SGHTA, CDR2 FQGNSA. CDR3 amino acids: CASSLALIGGNTIYF. In DNA form, the CDR3 reads TGTGCCAGCAGCTTAGCGCTGATAGGTGGAAACACCATATATTTT.

The count of this clone is one. The chain links TRBV30 to TRBJ2-7, with D maybe TRBD1 (6 bases). The germline gives CDR1 GTSNPN, CDR2 SVGIG (reference sequence). The V end was cut by 1 base, the J end by 5 bases, with 12 bases between. The CDR3 is made up of 13 amino acids. CDR3 residues: CAWSDHRVNEQYF. For the CDR3, the DNA is TGTGCCTGGAGTGATCACAGGGTCAACGAGCAGTACTTC.

The chain couples TRBV15 to TRBJ2-5, with D tentatively TRBD1 (6 bases). CDR1 and CDR2 from the germline V gene are LNHNV and YYDKDF (reference sequence). This CDR3 comprises 17 residues. The V end was cut by 3 bases, the J end by 0 bases, with 17 bases between. CDR3 sequence: CATSSGGTGKYQETQYF. CDR3 DNA: TGTGCCACCAGCAGTGGGGGAACAGGGAAGTACCAAGAGACCCAGTACTTC.

This chain connects TRBV28 to TRBJ2-7; no reliable D call. The CDR3 consists of 13 residues. Germline-derived CDR1 and CDR2 are MDHEN and SYDVKM. Deletions cut 3 bases from V and 1 base from J, with 7 bases between. The CDR3 DNA sequence: TGTGCCAGCAGTTTCGGGCAGTCCTACGAGCAGTACTTC. Translating it yields CASSFGQSYEQYF.

The rearrangement joins TRBV6-1 to TRBJ1-2; 11 bases are shared with TRBD1. Germline loops: CDR1 MNHNS, CDR2 SASEGT. This CDR3 comprises 14 residues. V lost 2 bases, J lost 5 bases, and 1 base stayed unmatched. Here the CDR3 reads CASSEWDRGYGYTF. For the CDR3, the DNA is TGTGCCAGCAGTGAATGGGACAGGGGGTATGGCTACACCTTC.

This chain connects TRBV4-2 to TRBJ2-1; 7 nucleotides line up with TRBD1. Per the germline V gene, CDR1 is LGHNA and CDR2 is YNFKEQ. CDR3 size: 16 residues. V shed 5 bases and J 2 bases; nucleotides not matched to a gene: 9. The CDR3 bases are TGTGCCAGCAGCACCGGACAGGTTGGCGCCTACAATGAGCAGTTCTTC. Amino acid sequence: CASSTGQVGAYNEQFF.

The chain combines TRBV7-3 with TRBJ2-1; D gene uncertain. Trimming stripped 3 bases from V and 3 bases from J, with 12 bases between. Looked up from germline, CDR1 is SGHTA and CDR2 is FQGTGA. CDR3 size: 15 residues. The CDR3 DNA follows: TGTGCCAGCAGCTTCGGTCAGAACATCTACAATGAGCAGTTCTTC. Amino acid sequence: CASSFGQNIYNEQFF.

This clone is a singleton in its sample. The rearrangement links TRBV7-9 to TRBJ1-1, with unresolved D. The CDR3 is made up of 15 amino acids. The V end was cut by 2 bases, the J end by 3 bases, with 13 bases between. The V gene's germline CDR1 is SEHNR and CDR2 FQNEAQ (reference sequence). CDR3 bases: TGTGCCAGCAGCTTAAAGCGGTCCGGGGACACTGAAGCTTTCTTT. This encodes CASSLKRSGDTEAFF.

J is TRBJ2-6 and V is TRBV7-2; D is ambiguous. The CDR3 is made up of 16 amino acids. Trimming removed 5 bases from V and 5 bases from J, with 16 bases in between. Per germline, CDR1 SGHTA and CDR2 FQGNSA. CDR3 residues: CASSNGRQSRANVLTF. The DNA for the CDR3 is TGTGCCAGCAGCAATGGACGACAAAGTCGGGCCAACGTCCTGACTTTC.

This sequence joins TRBV9 and TRBJ2-7, with 10 bases fitting TRBD2. With V trimmed by 0 bases and J by 0 bases, 9 bases remained unmatched. Per germline, CDR1 SGDLS and CDR2 YYNGEE. This CDR3 is 18 amino acids long. The DNA for the CDR3 is TGTGCCAGCAGCGTAGTAGTGACTAGCGGGCGTCTCTCCTACGAGCAGTACTTC. Protein: CASSVVVTSGRLSYEQYF.

The CDR3 loop is CASTLGGVNTEAFF. The CDR3 DNA sequence: TGTGCCAGTACCTTAGGGGGCGTGAACACTGAAGCTTTCTTT. The chain combines TRBV19 with TRBJ1-1; 7 bases match TRBD1. Germline CDR1 is LNHDA and CDR2 is SQIVND (reference sequence). The CDR3 has 14 residues. The V gene end was trimmed by 7 bases and the J gene end by 0 bases; junction bases not matched to a gene: 5. Looking up the rest from reference TRBV19 and TRBJ1-1 gives the full variable domain: DGGITQSPKYLFRKEGQNVTLSCEQNLNHDAMYWYRQDPGQGLRLIYYSQIVNDFQKGDIAEGYSVSREKKESFPLTVTSAQKNPTAFYLCASTLGGVNTEAFFGQGTRLTVV.

V and J are TRBV19 and TRBJ2-1, with TRBD2 matching 10 bases. The CDR3 runs to 15 residues. V trimming: 4 bases; J trimming: 4 bases; junction bases outside the gene matches: 4. Germline CDR1 and CDR2: LNHDA and SQIVND (reference sequence). CDR3 in amino acids: CASSRTSGEYNEQFF. The CDR3 region has the DNA TGTGCCAGTAGTAGGACTAGCGGAGAGTACAATGAGCAGTTCTTC.

The chain employs TRBV7-9 and TRBJ2-2, with a tentative D call TRBD2 (5 bases). The germline V gene encodes CDR1 SEHNR and CDR2 FQNEAQ (reference sequence). The V end lost 3 bases, the J end lost 0 bases, and 8 bases lay between the germline ends. This CDR3 region has 15 residues. CDR3 DNA: TGTGCCAGCAGCTTGGTGCGGGCGAACACCGGGGAGCTGTTTTTT. Translating it yields CASSLVRANTGELFF.

The CDR3 reads CASSYDETQYF. As DNA, the CDR3 is TGTGCCAGCAGTTACGACGAGACCCAGTACTTC. V usage is TRBV6-6 and J usage is TRBJ2-5; D ambiguous. The V and J ends lost 2 bases and 5 bases respectively, with 3 bases between them. CDR3 length: 11 residues. Germline V gene data show CDR1 as MNHNY and CDR2 as SVGAGI (reference sequence).

This clone showed up just a few times. Here the CDR3 DNA reads TGCAGTGCTAGAGGTGACGGTACGCAGTATTTT. Translating it yields CSARGDGTQYF. The V call is TRBV20-1, the J call TRBJ2-3; D uncertain. CDR1 and CDR2 (germline): DFQATT, SNEGSKA (reference sequence). The CDR3 extends over 11 amino acids. V shed 1 base and J shed 8 bases, with 7 bases lying between them.

The genes are TRBV5-4 and TRBJ1-2; D possibly corresponds to TRBD1 (5 bases). CDR1 is SGHNT, CDR2 YYREEE, per germline (reference sequence). The V end was cut by 0 bases, the J end by 4 bases, with 19 bases between. CDR3 length: 17 residues. CDR3 in amino acids: CASSLAGTLLGSYGYTF. The CDR3 region has the DNA TGTGCCAGCAGCTTGGCCGGGACCCTCCTTGGGTCCTATGGCTACACCTTC.